Here is one T cell receptor beta chain with its context. This sample is drawn from a study of control samples from healthy donors and cancer patients. This CDR3 has 15 amino acids. Germline values: CDR1 ENHRY, CDR2 SYGVKD. Between the trimmed V and J ends, which lost 6 bases and 3 bases, there was a span of 14 bases. Generated by immunoSEQ multiplex PCR, the TCRdb table keeps only in-frame clones and is missing some. The sample has about 53,000 clones, about 85% seen once. This receptor was obtained from a man aged 55 to 70 with head and neck cancer. The chain is built from TRBV10-3 and TRBJ1-4, with unresolved D. Sequences were obtained from PBMCs. Written as DNA, the CDR3 is TGTGCCATCAGCCCCCAGGAGGGTTCTAATGAAAAACTGTTTTTT. It specifies CAISPQEGSNEKLFF.